The sequence of this T cell receptor (beta chain) was determined in a study of T-cell reconstitution after alpha-beta-depleted transplantation in children. Library preparation (for TCRbeta) was performed with unique molecular identifiers. A single record per CDR3 protein comes from TCRdb applying MiXCR to the PCR reads. The sample contains almost 500,000 distinct CDR3 sequences, around 13% of which appear only once. Sequencing was performed on PBMCs from the stem cell graft donor, taken from the stem cell graft. This clonotype was sampled from a human donor who donated a stem cell graft to a child with combined immunodeficiency.

CDR3 protein: CASRHSGTTGSYNEQFF. CDR3 coding DNA: TGTGCCAGCAGGCATTCCGGGACTACCGGCTCCTACAATGAGCAGTTCTTC. The chain links TRBV6-1 to TRBJ2-1; TRBD2 aligns across 7 bases. V gave up 6 bases and J gave up 0 bases; unmatched junction bases: 11. The CDR3 has 17 amino acids. CDR1 is MNHNS and CDR2 is SASEGT in the germline V gene.